The next 8 T cell receptor beta chains were all read from a single sample in a study of identical twins. TCRdb itself ran the 5' RACE reads through MiXCR, one entry per CDR3 protein. The table records under 350,000 distinct CDR3 sequences, just under 9.5% of them present only once. The data were also submitted as part of a second study, on yellow fever vaccine responses in identical twins.

Specimen: CD8+ T cells sorted from blood. These TCRs come from a woman between 18 and 30 years old in good health.

Only a few counts were recorded for this clonotype. The V and J genes are TRBV11-2 and TRBJ1-4; no firm D call. In germline, CDR1 is SGHAT, CDR2 FQNNGV. The CDR3 spans 18 residues. The ends were cut back, 0 bases at V and 0 bases at J, with 14 bases in the middle. The CDR3 here is CASSLDRRASPTNEKLFF. In nucleotides, the CDR3 is TGTGCCAGCAGCTTAGATAGGCGGGCTTCCCCAACTAATGAAAAACTGTTTTTT.

In its sample, this clonotype was seen a few times. The rearrangement uses TRBV14 and TRBJ2-3; perhaps TRBD1 as D (7 bases). Trimming removed 0 bases at V and 5 bases at J, with 15 bases between. Per the germline V gene, CDR1 is SGHDN and CDR2 is FVKESK. The CDR3 is 16 amino acids. Here the CDR3 reads CASSQDVGRGVDTQYF. DNA of the CDR3: TGTGCCAGCAGCCAAGATGTCGGCAGGGGGGTAGATACGCAGTATTTT. The variable domain in full, completed from reference TRBV14 and TRBJ2-3, reads EAGVTQFPSHSVIEKGQTVTLRCDPISGHDNLYWYRRVMGKEIKFLLHFVKESKQDESGMPNNRFLAERTGGTYSTLKVQPAELEDSGVYFCASSQDVGRGVDTQYFGPGTRLTVL.

The sample holds many counts of this clonotype. The genes are TRBV10-2 and TRBJ1-5; 9 bases agree with TRBD1. With 4 bases clipped from V and 3 bases from J, the junction kept 10 bases outside the gene matches. From germline, CDR1 is WSHSY and CDR2 SAAADI. The CDR3 covers 17 residues. The CDR3 DNA follows: TGCGCCAGCAGTGGCGGGACAGGGTTTAGCGCCAATCAGCCCCAGCATTTT. Translating gives CASSGGTGFSANQPQHF.

The chain links TRBV20-1 to TRBJ2-5; D is perhaps TRBD1 (5 bases). The length of the CDR3 is 14 residues. V was trimmed by 4 bases and J by 1 base, leaving 13 bases between them. Germline CDR1 reads DFQATT; CDR2 reads SNEGSKA (reference sequence). The CDR3, as DNA: TGCAGTGCTAATCCTCGACAGTTCCAAGAGACCCAGTACTTC. Its protein product is CSANPRQFQETQYF.

This clonotype showed up many times. This chain uses TRBV9 with TRBJ2-2; D ambiguous. CDR1 and CDR2 (germline): SGDLS, YYNGEE. The CDR3 is 16 amino acids. V shed 0 bases and J shed 0 bases, with 9 bases lying between them. The CDR3 region is CASSVGGGPNTGELFF. CDR3 bases: TGTGCCAGCAGCGTAGGTGGCGGCCCGAACACCGGGGAGCTGTTTTTT.

This clonotype was seen at least ten times. The chain couples TRBV7-9 to TRBJ2-2; no firm D call. Between the trimmed V and J ends, which lost 5 bases and 6 bases, there was a span of 10 bases. The CDR3 is 13 amino acids. From germline, CDR1 is SEHNR and CDR2 FQNEAQ (reference sequence). The CDR3: CASSHKGSGELFF. The CDR3 coding sequence is TGTGCCAGCAGCCATAAAGGGTCCGGGGAGCTGTTTTTT.

This clonotype was picked up one time. At one end, the junction sequence differs from germline, possibly due to a read error. This sequence joins TRBV20-1 and TRBJ2-2; the D gene could be TRBD1 or TRBD2 (5 bases each). This CDR3 region has 13 residues. Germline CDR1 reads DFQATT; CDR2 reads SNEGSKA (reference sequence). DNA of the CDR3: TGCAGTGCTAGAGATTCAGGGACCGGGAAGCTGTTTTTT. This gives the protein CSARDSGTGKLFF.

V is TRBV2 and J is TRBJ2-1; D might be TRBD2 (7 bases). Germline CDR1 and CDR2: SNHLY and FYNNEI. This CDR3 contains 18 residues. V lost 7 bases to trimming and J lost 5 bases, with 27 bases between them. The CDR3 coding sequence is TGTGCCAGCATTAAAAGTTCGGAGGGGGGGCTCCCTCACAATGAGCAGTTCTTC. The encoded protein is CASIKSSEGGLPHNEQFF. Filled out from reference TRBV2 and TRBJ2-1, the complete variable domain reads EPEVTQTPSHQVTQMGQEVILRCVPISNHLYFYWYRQILGQKVEFLVSFYNNEISEKSEIFDDQFSVERPDGSNFTLKIRSTKLEDSAMYFCASIKSSEGGLPHNEQFFGPGTRLTVL.